These T cell receptor beta chains were read from a single sample in a study of cytomegalovirus exposure and HLA in healthy donors. Clones were read by immunoSEQ multiplex PCR, and TCRdb kept only the in-frame ones, dropping some. The sample consists of about 130,000 clones, roughly 79% of them appearing once. Sample: PBMCs. These receptors were collected from a man aged 25-45 years in good health and CMV-seronegative. Both conserved end residues are part of each CDR3. A D gene is named only where the DNA matches it firmly. Rows give clone size only sometimes, using once, few, many, or a class for an expanded clone.

clone_size: .; cdr3_length: 15; d_call: .; v_call: TRBV13; j_call: TRBJ1-1; cdr3_nt: TGTGCCAGCAGCTTCAGCAGGCCCCTGATGGCTGAAGCTTTCTTT; cdr3_aa: CASSFSRPLMAEAFF
clone_size: .; cdr3_length: 15; d_call: .; v_call: TRBV19; j_call: TRBJ1-1; cdr3_nt: TGTGCCAGTAATTCTAAGGGGTTGTGGGACACTGAAGCTTTCTTT; cdr3_aa: CASNSKGLWDTEAFF
clone_size: .; cdr3_length: 13; d_call: .; v_call: TRBV6-5; j_call: TRBJ1-1; cdr3_nt: TGTGCCAGCAGTCCGACGACAGCTCCTGAAGCTTTCTTT; cdr3_aa: CASSPTTAPEAFF
clone_size: .; cdr3_length: 13; d_call: .; v_call: TRBV7-9; j_call: TRBJ2-7; cdr3_nt: TGTGCCAGCAGCTTTCAGGGCTCCTACGAGCAGTACTTC; cdr3_aa: CASSFQGSYEQYF
clone_size: .; cdr3_length: 17; d_call: TRBD2; v_call: TRBV9; j_call: TRBJ2-7; cdr3_nt: TGTGCCAGCAGCGAGGGGACTAGCGGGAGTATACCCTCCGAGCAGTACTTC; cdr3_aa: CASSEGTSGSIPSEQYF
clone_size: .; cdr3_length: 12; d_call: .; v_call: TRBV4-1; j_call: TRBJ2-6; cdr3_nt: TGCGCCAGTCTTACTGGGGCCAACGTCCTGACTTTC; cdr3_aa: CASLTGANVLTF
clone_size: .; cdr3_length: 14; d_call: .; v_call: TRBV7-9; j_call: TRBJ1-1; cdr3_nt: TGTGCCAGCGTAGTCCGGGGGGCGAGGACTGAAGCTTTCTTT; cdr3_aa: CASVVRGARTEAFF
clone_size: .; cdr3_length: 14; d_call: .; v_call: TRBV4-1; j_call: TRBJ2-7; cdr3_nt: TGCGCCAGCAGCCCGATAGACTCCGTCTACGAGCAGTACTTC; cdr3_aa: CASSPIDSVYEQYF
clone_size: few; cdr3_length: 14; d_call: .; v_call: TRBV30; j_call: TRBJ2-7; cdr3_nt: TGTGCCTGGAGTGTATTAGGGGGGGCCTACGAGCAGTACTTC; cdr3_aa: CAWSVLGGAYEQYF
clone_size: .; cdr3_length: 14; d_call: TRBD1; v_call: TRBV5-1; j_call: TRBJ2-1; cdr3_nt: TGCGCCAGCAGCTACGGACAGGAGGCAGGTGAGCAGTTCTTC; cdr3_aa: CASSYGQEAGEQFF
clone_size: .; cdr3_length: 14; d_call: .; v_call: TRBV9; j_call: TRBJ1-3; cdr3_nt: TGTGCCAGCAGCGTAGAACAGTCTGGAAACACCATATATTTT; cdr3_aa: CASSVEQSGNTIYF
clone_size: .; cdr3_length: 12; d_call: .; v_call: TRBV6-6; j_call: TRBJ2-5; cdr3_nt: TGTGCCAGCACCAGCGCCGAAGAGACCCAGTACTTC; cdr3_aa: CASTSAEETQYF
clone_size: .; cdr3_length: 12; d_call: TRBD2; v_call: TRBV5-1; j_call: TRBJ2-7; cdr3_nt: TGCGCCAGCAGCTGGGGGGGGGACGAGCAGTACTTC; cdr3_aa: CASSWGGDEQYF
clone_size: .; cdr3_length: 16; d_call: TRBD1; v_call: TRBV11-3; j_call: TRBJ2-2; cdr3_nt: TGTGCCAGCAGCTTCCGGACAGGGGGGAACACCGGGGAGCTGTTTTTT; cdr3_aa: CASSFRTGGNTGELFF
clone_size: .; cdr3_length: 15; d_call: TRBD1; v_call: TRBV5-1; j_call: TRBJ2-2; cdr3_nt: TGCGCCAGCAGCTTGCGGGACAGACACACCGGGGAGCTGTTTTTT; cdr3_aa: CASSLRDRHTGELFF
clone_size: .; cdr3_length: 14; d_call: .; v_call: TRBV27; j_call: TRBJ2-3; cdr3_nt: TGTGCCAGCAGTCCCAGACAGAGCTCAGATACGCAGTATTTT; cdr3_aa: CASSPRQSSDTQYF
clone_size: .; cdr3_length: 15; d_call: TRBD2; v_call: TRBV5-1; j_call: TRBJ2-7; cdr3_nt: TGCGCCAGCAGCCCCGGGACTAGCGGGAGGTACGAGCAGTACTTC; cdr3_aa: CASSPGTSGRYEQYF
clone_size: .; cdr3_length: 14; d_call: TRBD1; v_call: TRBV5-5; j_call: TRBJ2-7; cdr3_nt: TGTGCCAGCAGCTTTGGACAGGGCACCTACGAGCAGTACTTC; cdr3_aa: CASSFGQGTYEQYF
clone_size: .; cdr3_length: 15; d_call: .; v_call: TRBV9; j_call: TRBJ1-1; cdr3_nt: TGTGCCAGCAGCGCAGCCACTCAGGCGGGCACTGAAGCTTTCTTT; cdr3_aa: CASSAATQAGTEAFF
clone_size: .; cdr3_length: 17; d_call: TRBD2; v_call: TRBV5-1; j_call: TRBJ2-2; cdr3_nt: TGCGCCAGCAGCTTTCCACTAGCGCGAGAAATCACCGGGGAGCTGTTTTTT; cdr3_aa: CASSFPLAREITGELFF
clone_size: .; cdr3_length: 13; d_call: TRBD1; v_call: TRBV27; j_call: TRBJ1-2; cdr3_nt: TGTGCCAGCAGGGTGACAGGGGGCGGTGGCTACACCTTC; cdr3_aa: CASRVTGGGGYTF
clone_size: .; cdr3_length: 13; d_call: TRBD1; v_call: TRBV6-4; j_call: TRBJ2-3; cdr3_nt: TGTGCCAGCGGGACAGAACTCACAGATACGCAGTATTTT; cdr3_aa: CASGTELTDTQYF
clone_size: once; cdr3_length: 15; d_call: .; v_call: TRBV4-2; j_call: TRBJ2-7; cdr3_nt: TGTGCCAGCAGCCAAGAAGCGGGCAGGGCCTACGAGCAGTACTTC; cdr3_aa: CASSQEAGRAYEQYF
clone_size: .; cdr3_length: 16; d_call: .; v_call: TRBV2; j_call: TRBJ1-2; cdr3_nt: TGTGCCAGCAGTGAGTTGTTAGGGGGACCGACCTATGGCTACACCTTC; cdr3_aa: CASSELLGGPTYGYTF
clone_size: .; cdr3_length: 16; d_call: TRBD1; v_call: TRBV11-3; j_call: TRBJ2-2; cdr3_nt: TGTGCCAGCAGCGTGGCCGGGACAGTGAACACCGGGGAGCTGTTTTTT; cdr3_aa: CASSVAGTVNTGELFF
clone_size: .; cdr3_length: 15; d_call: .; v_call: TRBV4-3; j_call: TRBJ1-5; cdr3_nt: TGCGCCAGCAGCCAAGACTGGGGGGGGCACCAGCCCCAGCATTTT; cdr3_aa: CASSQDWGGHQPQHF
clone_size: .; cdr3_length: 15; d_call: .; v_call: TRBV4-1; j_call: TRBJ2-2; cdr3_nt: TGCGCCAGCAGCCCTGGACGGGATAACACCGGGGAGCTGTTTTTT; cdr3_aa: CASSPGRDNTGELFF
clone_size: .; cdr3_length: 11; d_call: .; v_call: TRBV11-3; j_call: TRBJ2-7; cdr3_nt: TGTGCCAGCAGCCCCGAGGGAGAGCAGTACTTC; cdr3_aa: CASSPEGEQYF
clone_size: few; cdr3_length: 16; d_call: .; v_call: TRBV6-5; j_call: TRBJ2-1; cdr3_nt: TGTGCCAGCAGTTACTCCTACATCCAGACAGACAATGAGCAGTTCTTC; cdr3_aa: CASSYSYIQTDNEQFF
clone_size: .; cdr3_length: 16; d_call: TRBD2; v_call: TRBV5-6; j_call: TRBJ2-1; cdr3_nt: TGTGCCAGCAGCCTTCCCCCAGCGGGGGGGCGCAATGAGCAGTTCTTC; cdr3_aa: CASSLPPAGGRNEQFF
clone_size: .; cdr3_length: 17; d_call: TRBD1; v_call: TRBV15; j_call: TRBJ2-7; cdr3_nt: TGTGCCACCAGCAGATTAGAGGACAGGGGGTTGAATTACGAGCAGTACTTC; cdr3_aa: CATSRLEDRGLNYEQYF
clone_size: .; cdr3_length: 16; d_call: TRBD2; v_call: TRBV30; j_call: TRBJ2-1; cdr3_nt: TGTGCCTGGAGTACGGGGACTAGCGGGGGTTACAATGAGCAGTTCTTC; cdr3_aa: CAWSTGTSGGYNEQFF
clone_size: .; cdr3_length: 13; d_call: .; v_call: TRBV11-2; j_call: TRBJ1-1; cdr3_nt: TGTGCCAGCAGCCCATCCGGGAACACTGAAGCTTTCTTT; cdr3_aa: CASSPSGNTEAFF
clone_size: medium-sized; cdr3_length: 13; d_call: .; v_call: TRBV6-4; j_call: TRBJ2-3; cdr3_nt: TGTGCCAGCAGTGGGCGGGAAACAGATACGCAGTATTTT; cdr3_aa: CASSGRETDTQYF
clone_size: once; cdr3_length: 16; d_call: TRBD2; v_call: TRBV7-8; j_call: TRBJ2-7; cdr3_nt: TGTGCCAGCAGCTTAGTTATAGGGAGGGCCTACAACGAGCAGTACTTC; cdr3_aa: CASSLVIGRAYNEQYF
clone_size: .; cdr3_length: 15; d_call: .; v_call: TRBV6-1; j_call: TRBJ2-5; cdr3_nt: TGTGCCAGCAGTGAATCGGGGGGCGAGCGGGTGGCCCAGTACTTC; cdr3_aa: CASSESGGERVAQYF
clone_size: .; cdr3_length: 15; d_call: TRBD1; v_call: TRBV28; j_call: TRBJ1-2; cdr3_nt: TGTGCCAGCACCGGAGGGGACAGACTTAACTATGGCTACACCTTC; cdr3_aa: CASTGGDRLNYGYTF
clone_size: once; cdr3_length: 15; d_call: TRBD1; v_call: TRBV28; j_call: TRBJ2-7; cdr3_nt: TGTGCCACTAACCGACCGGGACAGGGAGCCTACGAGCAGTACTTC; cdr3_aa: CATNRPGQGAYEQYF
clone_size: few; cdr3_length: 14; d_call: TRBD1; v_call: TRBV30; j_call: TRBJ1-1; cdr3_nt: TGTGCCTGGAGTAGACAGGGGGCCAGGACTGAAGCTTTCTTT; cdr3_aa: CAWSRQGARTEAFF
clone_size: .; cdr3_length: 16; d_call: TRBD2; v_call: TRBV4-1; j_call: TRBJ2-3; cdr3_nt: TGCGCCAGCAGCCAGGAAGGCGGGGGTGACACAGATACGCAGTATTTT; cdr3_aa: CASSQEGGGDTDTQYF
clone_size: .; cdr3_length: 14; d_call: .; v_call: TRBV2; j_call: TRBJ1-5; cdr3_nt: TGTGCCAGCAGTGGCAGCGGGGGCAATCAGCCCCAGCATTTT; cdr3_aa: CASSGSGGNQPQHF
clone_size: .; cdr3_length: 15; d_call: TRBD1; v_call: TRBV5-5; j_call: TRBJ2-7; cdr3_nt: TGTGCCAGCAGCTTGGGTGGGACAGTCTCTTACGAGCAGTACTTC; cdr3_aa: CASSLGGTVSYEQYF
clone_size: .; cdr3_length: 17; d_call: .; v_call: TRBV28; j_call: TRBJ2-3; cdr3_nt: TGTGCCAGCAGACAACAGTGGGGGGTGAAGGACACAGATACGCAGTATTTT; cdr3_aa: CASRQQWGVKDTDTQYF
clone_size: once; cdr3_length: 11; d_call: TRBD1; v_call: TRBV28; j_call: TRBJ2-7; cdr3_nt: TGTGCCTGGACAGGGGGCTACGAGCAGTACTTC; cdr3_aa: CAWTGGYEQYF
clone_size: .; cdr3_length: 15; d_call: TRBD2; v_call: TRBV9; j_call: TRBJ2-1; cdr3_nt: TGTGCCAGCAGCTTTACTAGCGGGAGTTACAATGAGCAGTTCTTC; cdr3_aa: CASSFTSGSYNEQFF
clone_size: .; cdr3_length: 15; d_call: TRBD1; v_call: TRBV6-1; j_call: TRBJ1-6; cdr3_nt: TGTGCCAGCAGGGCCCGGGACAGGGGGGATTCACCCCTCCACTTT; cdr3_aa: CASRARDRGDSPLHF
clone_size: .; cdr3_length: 18; d_call: .; v_call: TRBV12-2; j_call: TRBJ2-7; cdr3_nt: TGTGCAAGTCGTCGGGGTTCGGGACTCCCCTCGCCCTCCTACGAGCAGTACTTC; cdr3_aa: CASRRGSGLPSPSYEQYF